The count of the clone carrying this T cell receptor (beta chain) is one. The antigen remains unidentified. The sample comes from a study of cytomegalovirus exposure and HLA in healthy donors. General study points: Judged likely to be a sequencing artifact was a cluster of highly shared sequence variants. In an earlier analysis, in roughly 580 donors, most V segments appeared productive either ~90% or ~30% of the time.

PCR used 60 Vbeta primers and 13 Jbeta primers. The assay was immunoSEQ multiplex PCR, and TCRdb's table has in-frame clones only and misses some. The table lists about 210,000 clones, roughly 77% of them singletons. Donors sampled were nominally healthy, though unrecorded immune exposures were likely. Germline CDR1 ENHRY, CDR2 SYGVKD. The CDR3 runs 17 residues. Losses at the gene ends were 7 bases for V and 0 bases for J; bases not matched to a gene: 8. The V gene is TRBV10-3, the J gene TRBJ2-6; TRBD1 matches 8 bases. The sequencing sample was made of PBMCs. This receptor was obtained from a male donor in good health and CMV-seropositive. The CDR3 DNA reads TGTGCCATCAAAGGGCAGGGGGCGGGCTCTGGGGCCAACGTCCTGACTTTC. Translating it yields CAIKGQGAGSGANVLTF.